This T cell receptor (beta chain) stems from a study of blood T cell repertoires in COVID-19. The CDR3 is made up of 16 amino acids. Losses at the gene ends were 4 bases for V and 3 bases for J; bases not matched to a gene: 12. Germline CDR1 and CDR2: GTSNPN and SVGIG (reference sequence). Produced via immunoSEQ multiplex PCR; TCRdb's table is partial and in-frame only. The sample holds around 140,000 clones, 75% to 90% seen once. The TCR was taken from a man between 18 and 29 years old with COVID-19, enrolled during active disease. What was sequenced was peripheral blood. V and J are TRBV30 and TRBJ1-2; TRBD1 matches at 9 bases. CDR3 nucleotide sequence: TGTGCCTGGATGCCCCTTAAAACAGGGGGCGACTATGGCTACACCTTC. Translated, it gives CAWMPLKTGGDYGYTF.